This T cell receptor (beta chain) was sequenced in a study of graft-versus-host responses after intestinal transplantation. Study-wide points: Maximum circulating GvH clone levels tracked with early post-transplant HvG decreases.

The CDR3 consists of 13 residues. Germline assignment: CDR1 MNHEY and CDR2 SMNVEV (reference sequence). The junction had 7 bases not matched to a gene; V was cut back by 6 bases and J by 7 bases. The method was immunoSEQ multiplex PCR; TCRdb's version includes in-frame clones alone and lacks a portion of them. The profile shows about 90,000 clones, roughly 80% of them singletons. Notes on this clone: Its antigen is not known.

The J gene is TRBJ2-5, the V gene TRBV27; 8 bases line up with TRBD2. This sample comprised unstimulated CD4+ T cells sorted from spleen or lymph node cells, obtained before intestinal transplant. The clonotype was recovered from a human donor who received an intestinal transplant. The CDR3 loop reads CASRSTSGWTQYF. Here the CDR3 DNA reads TGTGCCAGCAGATCTACTAGCGGTTGGACCCAGTACTTC.